These 13 T cell receptor beta chains share one sample of origin, sequenced in a study of blood T cell repertoires in COVID-19 (dated by TCRdb to the early 2020s). Libraries were built with the immunoSEQ multiplex PCR assay. The immuneACCESS repertoire file appears here via TCRdb, limited to in-frame rearrangements. These files lack a portion of the clones; in checked studies, under half of the deficit traces to unresolved V genes, and the cause of the others is not known. The sample yields 25,000 to 35,000 clones; roughly 90% were counted once. The ten largest account for 24% of the sample. Sequencing was done on a sample of peripheral blood. The receptor set was obtained from a human donor with active COVID-19. The donor label of this sample is uncertain.

This rearrangement joins TRBV6-5 to TRBJ1-5, with TRBD1 matching over 8 bases. The germline V gene encodes CDR1 MNHEY and CDR2 SVGAGI. The CDR3 contains 14 residues. V was clipped by 6 bases and J by 4 bases; unmatched bases: 5. The CDR3 loop is CASRTGVGNQPQHF. The DNA of the CDR3 is TGTGCCAGCAGGACAGGGGTCGGGAATCAGCCCCAGCATTTT.

The chain recombines TRBV21-1 with TRBJ1-5. TRBV21-1 has pseudogene status. CDR3 length: 15 residues. CDR3 residues: CASSKENVSDQPQHF. The DNA of the CDR3 is TGTGCCAGCAGCAAAGAAAATGTTAGTGATCAGCCCCAGCATTTT.

This clone showed up just a few times. The J gene is TRBJ1-5, the V gene TRBV5-1; D possibly corresponds to TRBD1 (6 bases). CDR1 is SGHRS and CDR2 is YFSETQ in the germline V gene. Trimming left V 0 bases short and J 2 bases short, with 9 bases between. The CDR3 sequence is 15 residues long. The CDR3 DNA is TGCGCCAGCAGCTTGGGAGGACAGCGCAATCAGCCCCAGCATTTT. Translating it yields CASSLGGQRNQPQHF.

The gene calls are TRBV28 and TRBJ2-1; D call uncertain. Germline CDR1 reads MDHEN; CDR2 reads SYDVKM. The CDR3 runs 14 residues. Trimming pared 5 bases from V and 1 base from J, leaving 9 bases between. CDR3 residues: CASSPAPSYNEQFF. CDR3 DNA sequence: TGTGCCAGCAGTCCCGCGCCGTCCTACAATGAGCAGTTCTTC.

V gene TRBV6-5 combines with J gene TRBJ2-3; 7 positions match TRBD2. V lost 5 bases to trimming and J lost 4 bases; unmatched junction nucleotides: 6. In germline, CDR1 is MNHEY, CDR2 SVGAGI. This CDR3 is built from 14 residues. As DNA, the CDR3 is TGTGCCAGCAGTCCCGGGACTAAAGCAGATACGCAGTATTTT. Amino acids: CASSPGTKADTQYF.

The rearrangement joins TRBV7-8 to TRBJ2-7; 7 bases map to TRBD1. V shed 4 bases, J shed 3 bases, and the junction held 3 bases outside the gene matches. The CDR3 runs to 13 residues. The V gene's germline CDR1 is SGHVS and CDR2 FQNEAQ. CDR3 amino acids: CASSYAGGYEQYF. CDR3 coding DNA: TGTGCCAGCAGCTACGCAGGGGGCTACGAGCAGTACTTC.

The chain uses TRBV19 and TRBJ2-5; D is uncertain. This CDR3 region has 13 residues. In germline, CDR1 is LNHDA, CDR2 SQIVND (reference sequence). V was cut by 4 bases and J by 0 bases, with 6 bases left in between. The chain's CDR3 is CASSRVDQETQYF. The CDR3 DNA follows: TGTGCCAGTAGTAGAGTCGACCAAGAGACCCAGTACTTC.

The V gene is TRBV19, the J gene TRBJ2-3, with TRBD1 identical over 12 bases. Unmatched junction bases numbered 3, after V lost 8 bases and J lost 3 bases. The CDR3 sequence is 14 residues long. Germline V CDR1 and CDR2: LNHDA, SQIVND (reference sequence). The CDR3 spells CASGDRGPTDTQYF. The CDR3 DNA follows: TGTGCCAGTGGGGACAGGGGGCCGACAGATACGCAGTATTTT.

The chain is built from TRBV18 and TRBJ1-1; 9 bases match TRBD1. CDR1 and CDR2 from the germline V gene are KGHSH and LQKENI. CDR3 size: 16 residues. The V and J ends lost 3 bases and 0 bases, in that order; junction bases with no gene match: 5. The CDR3 DNA is TGTGCCAGCTCACCTTGGACAGGGGAGCTGAACACTGAAGCTTTCTTT. Translated: CASSPWTGELNTEAFF.

This rearrangement joins TRBV9 to TRBJ2-1; TRBD1 matches 7 bases. V trimming: 3 bases; J trimming: 0 bases; junction bases outside the gene matches: 3. This CDR3 comprises 15 residues. Per the germline V gene, CDR1 is SGDLS and CDR2 is YYNGEE. CDR3 amino acids: CASSGGQDSYNEQFF. The CDR3 region has the DNA TGTGCCAGCAGCGGAGGACAGGACTCCTACAATGAGCAGTTCTTC.

As to this clone: A read error may produce the germline difference seen at one junction end. The chain is built from TRBV7-7 and TRBJ2-7; 10 bases map to TRBD2. Per the germline V gene, CDR1 is SSHAT and CDR2 is FNYEAQ (reference sequence). The CDR3 length is 17 residues. The CDR3 DNA follows: TGTGCTAGCAGTCAGACCGGGACTAGCGAATCCCCCTACGAGCAGTACTTC. This encodes CASSQTGTSESPYEQYF.

V gene TRBV27 combines with J gene TRBJ1-1, with D uncertain. Germline loops: CDR1 MNHEY, CDR2 SMNVEV (reference sequence). CDR3 length equals 16 residues. Trimming pared 4 bases from V and 1 base from J, leaving 16 bases between. The CDR3 bases are TGTGCCAGCAGTTCACGAAGCCCTTATGCGAACACTGAAGCTTTCTTT. It encodes CASSSRSPYANTEAFF.

This rearrangement joins TRBV5-5 to TRBJ2-7; D is perhaps TRBD1 (6 bases). This CDR3 has 13 amino acids. Trimming took 7 bases from V and 0 from J, leaving 11 bases between them. Per the germline V gene, CDR1 is SGHKS and CDR2 is YYEKEE (reference sequence). Written as DNA, the CDR3 is TGTGCCAGCCAGGGGTTTAGCTCCTACGAGCAGTACTTC. This codes for CASQGFSSYEQYF. The full variable domain, with the rest looked up from reference TRBV5-5 and TRBJ2-7, is DAGVTQSPTHLIKTRGQQVTLRCSPISGHKSVSWYQQVLGQGPQFIFQYYEKEERGRGNFPDRFSARQFPNYSSELNVNALLLGDSALYLCASQGFSSYEQYFGPGTRLTVT.